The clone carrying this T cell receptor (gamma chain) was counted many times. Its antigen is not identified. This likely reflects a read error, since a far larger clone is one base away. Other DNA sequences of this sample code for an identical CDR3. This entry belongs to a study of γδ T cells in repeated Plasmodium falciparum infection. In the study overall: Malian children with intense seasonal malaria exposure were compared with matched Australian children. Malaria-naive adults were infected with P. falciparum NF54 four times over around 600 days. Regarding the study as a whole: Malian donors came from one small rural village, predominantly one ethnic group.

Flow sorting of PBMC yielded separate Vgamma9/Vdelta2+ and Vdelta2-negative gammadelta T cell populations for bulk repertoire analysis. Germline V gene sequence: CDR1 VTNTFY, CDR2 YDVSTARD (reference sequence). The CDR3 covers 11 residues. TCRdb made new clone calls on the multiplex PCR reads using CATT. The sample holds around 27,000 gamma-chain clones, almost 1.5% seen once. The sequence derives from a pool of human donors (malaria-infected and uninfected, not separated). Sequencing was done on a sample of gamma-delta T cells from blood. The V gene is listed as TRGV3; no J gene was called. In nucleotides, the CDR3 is TGTGCCACCTGGGACAGGCCGGCAAAACTCTTT. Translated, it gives CATWDRPAKLF.